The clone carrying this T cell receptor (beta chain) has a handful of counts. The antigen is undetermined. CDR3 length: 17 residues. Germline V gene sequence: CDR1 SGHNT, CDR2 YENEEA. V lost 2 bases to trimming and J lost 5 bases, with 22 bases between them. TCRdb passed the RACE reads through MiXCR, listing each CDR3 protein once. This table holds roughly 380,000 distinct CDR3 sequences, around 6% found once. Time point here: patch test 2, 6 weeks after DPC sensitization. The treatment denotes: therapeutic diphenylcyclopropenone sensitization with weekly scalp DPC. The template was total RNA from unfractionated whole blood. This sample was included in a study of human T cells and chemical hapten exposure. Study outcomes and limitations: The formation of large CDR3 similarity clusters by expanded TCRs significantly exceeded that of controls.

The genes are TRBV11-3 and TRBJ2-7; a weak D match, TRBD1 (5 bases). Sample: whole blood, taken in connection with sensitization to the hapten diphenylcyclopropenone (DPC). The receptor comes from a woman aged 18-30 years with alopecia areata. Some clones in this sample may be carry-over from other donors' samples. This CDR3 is CASSLTSRAGKSHEQYF. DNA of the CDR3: TGTGCCAGCAGCTTAACGTCCCGCGCAGGGAAGAGCCACGAGCAGTACTTC.